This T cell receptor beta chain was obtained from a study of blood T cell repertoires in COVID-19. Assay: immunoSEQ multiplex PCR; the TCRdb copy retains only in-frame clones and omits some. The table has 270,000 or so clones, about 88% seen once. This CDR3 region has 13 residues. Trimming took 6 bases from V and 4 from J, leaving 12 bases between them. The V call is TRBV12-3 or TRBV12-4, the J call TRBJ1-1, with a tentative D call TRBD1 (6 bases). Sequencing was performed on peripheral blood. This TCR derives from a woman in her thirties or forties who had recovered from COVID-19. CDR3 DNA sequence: TGTGCCAGCAGCCTGAACAGGGTCACTGAAGCTTTCTTT. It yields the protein CASSLNRVTEAFF.